Sequencing of this TCR beta chain was carried out in a study of CD8+CD57+ T cells in acquired aplastic anemia. Study in general: The mean DNA yield obtained from sorted CD4+ and CD8+ cells came to approximately 3.2 ug. Whole-study findings and limits: The study identified 25 to 30 CD8+ CDR3 sequences shared by patients and controls.

From germline, CDR1 is SGHTA and CDR2 FQGNSA. V was pared by 7 bases and J by 5 bases, with 7 bases of the junction left unmatched. The CDR3 spans 13 residues. Individuals selected for sequencing had exhibited CD8+CD57+ cell expansion on flow cytometry. Severe acquired aplastic anemia was diagnosed in all patients. The use of genomic DNA as template underpinned the TCR beta VDJ and CDR3 profiling. TCRdb ran MiXCR on the reads and lists one entry per CDR3 protein. Here the sample spans 160,000 or so distinct CDR3 sequences, 40% to 55% being singletons. To note about this clonotype: The antigen is unknown.

The receptor was isolated from a human donor with aplastic anemia. The sequenced sample consisted of sorted CD4+, CD8+, or CD8+CD57+ T cells (not recorded which) from PBMCs. The chain joins TRBV7-2 to TRBJ2-5; TRBD2 aligns across 7 bases. This CDR3 is CASTSSGPETQYF. In DNA form, the CDR3 reads TGTGCCAGCACTTCTAGCGGTCCGGAGACCCAGTACTTC.